This entry lists 15 T cell receptor beta chains sequenced from one sample in a study of T cells after yellow fever vaccination (dated by TCRdb to the late 2010s). This sample's treatment or condition label indicates: live attenuated yellow fever vaccine strain. Preparation of the library involved 5' RACE. Sequencing was carried out with an Illumina HiSeq 2500. TCRdb cleaned the public reads at Q25 with fastp, built clones with MiXCR and kept in-frame beta chains. Identical CDR3 proteins give one entry, which carries the most common genes and DNA. This sample is represented by some 350,000 distinct CDR3 sequences; roughly 12% of them were singletons. The ten largest clones capture roughly 18% of the sample. The specimen comprised PBMCs, sampled on the day of the first yellow fever vaccination. The receptors originated from a man aged 18 to 35 who received the YFV17D yellow fever vaccine.

J is TRBJ2-3 and V is TRBV13; 9 nucleotides agree with TRBD1. The CDR3 is made up of 16 amino acids. Germline V gives CDR1 PRHDT, CDR2 FYEKMQ (reference sequence). After removal of 4 bases from V and 6 bases from J, the junction contained 11 bases not matched to a gene. DNA for the CDR3: TGTGCCAGCAGCTCACGGGCGGACAGGGGAAGCGATACGCAGTATTTT. Protein: CASSSRADRGSDTQYF.

This clonotype came up many times. The V call is TRBV12-3 or TRBV12-4, the J call TRBJ2-2, with D hard to call. The CDR3 contains 12 residues. Trimming shortened V by 7 bases and J by 5 bases, and 8 bases separated the two germline ends. CDR3 amino acids: CASTLGTGELFF. CDR3 bases: TGTGCCAGCACCTTGGGGACCGGGGAGCTGTTTTTT.

This clonotype was observed a handful of times. This chain joins TRBV20-1 and TRBJ1-1; possibly TRBD1 for D (5 bases). Deletions cut 0 bases from V and 1 base from J, with 12 bases between. The germline gives CDR1 DFQATT, CDR2 SNEGSKA (reference sequence). This CDR3 comprises 15 residues. For the CDR3, the DNA is TGCAGTGCTAGAGATATTGGGGGAAGGAACACTGAAGCTTTCTTT. It encodes CSARDIGGRNTEAFF.

This clonotype was observed a handful of times. This chain links TRBV2 with TRBJ1-2, with 7 bases fitting TRBD1. The CDR3 has 13 residues. Germline assignment: CDR1 SNHLY and CDR2 FYNNEI. Trimming removed 8 bases from V and 0 bases from J; junction bases left unmatched: 3. The CDR3 reads CASGGTANYGYTF. For the CDR3, the DNA is TGTGCCAGCGGCGGGACAGCTAACTATGGCTACACCTTC.

The rearrangement uses TRBV29-1 and TRBJ1-4; 7 bases match TRBD1. This CDR3 region has 13 residues. V shed 7 bases and J 7 bases; nucleotides not matched to a gene: 9. Germline assignment: CDR1 SQVTM and CDR2 ANQGSEA. CDR3 in amino acids: CSAEQGKSEKLFF. The CDR3 DNA reads TGCAGCGCCGAACAGGGGAAGAGTGAAAAACTGTTTTTT.

This clonotype was counted between two and nine times. V is TRBV4-3 and J is TRBJ1-4; 10 bases fit TRBD1. The CDR3 loop spans 15 amino acids. CDR1 and CDR2 from the germline V gene are LGHNA and YSLEER. V dropped 1 base and J dropped 10; count of bases not matched to a gene: 6. CDR3: CASSQGGQGIRKLFF. DNA for the CDR3: TGCGCCAGCAGCCAAGGGGGACAGGGGATTCGAAAACTGTTTTTT.

This clonotype was recorded at least ten times. The chain's CDR3 is CASSALGDEQFF. CDR3 nucleotide sequence: TGTGCCAGCAGCGCCTTGGGGGACGAGCAGTTCTTC. This chain links TRBV9 with TRBJ2-1; D is tentatively TRBD1 or TRBD2 (5 bases each). V was trimmed by 3 bases and J by 10 bases, leaving 11 bases between them. This CDR3 contains 12 residues. CDR1 is SGDLS, CDR2 YYNGEE, per germline. The whole variable domain, remainder taken from reference TRBV9 and TRBJ2-1, is DSGVTQTPKHLITATGQRVTLRCSPRSGDLSVYWYQQSLDQGLQFLIQYYNGEERAKGNILERFSAQQFPDLHSELNLSSLELGDSALYFCASSALGDEQFFGPGTRLTVL.

The chain uses TRBV5-1 and TRBJ1-2, with 8 nucleotides matching TRBD1. The CDR3 runs to 16 residues. In germline, CDR1 is SGHRS, CDR2 YFSETQ. V dropped 4 bases and J dropped 4; count of bases not matched to a gene: 12. The CDR3 bases are TGCGCCAGCAGCAACCCGACAGGGGAGTCCTTCTATGGCTACACCTTC. It codes for CASSNPTGESFYGYTF.

V and J are TRBV20-1 and TRBJ1-2, with D tentatively TRBD1 (5 bases). The germline V gene encodes CDR1 DFQATT and CDR2 SNEGSKA (reference sequence). This CDR3 is built from 13 residues. V was cut by 5 bases and J by 5 bases, with 15 bases left in between. Here the CDR3 DNA reads TGCAGTGCTCGGGACGCTAGTCCTTATGGCTACACCTTC. This codes for CSARDASPYGYTF.

There are a few counts of this clonotype. The chain links TRBV5-1 to TRBJ2-1; no firm D call. The V end was cut by 1 base, the J end by 5 bases, with 7 bases between. Germline assignment: CDR1 SGHRS and CDR2 YFSETQ. The CDR3 sequence is 13 residues long. The CDR3 region is CASSLPVDNEQFF. The CDR3 coding sequence is TGCGCCAGCAGCTTGCCAGTCGACAATGAGCAGTTCTTC.

V usage is TRBV11-2 and J usage is TRBJ2-3; 9 bases fit TRBD2. The CDR3 sequence is 16 residues long. The V and J ends lost 1 base and 2 bases, in that order; junction bases with no gene match: 4. Germline lookup yields CDR1 SGHAT and CDR2 FQNNGV. CDR3 amino acids: CASSLVQRGATDTQYF. The DNA of the CDR3 is TGTGCCAGCAGCTTAGTCCAGCGGGGGGCCACAGATACGCAGTATTTT.

The chain carries TRBV27 and TRBJ1-1, with a tentative D call TRBD1 (6 bases). V gave up 5 bases and J gave up 0 bases, with 16 bases separating them. Per germline, CDR1 MNHEY and CDR2 SMNVEV (reference sequence). This CDR3 has 16 amino acids. CDR3 region: CASSPLWGAMNTEAFF. The CDR3 DNA sequence: TGTGCCAGCAGTCCCCTGTGGGGGGCGATGAACACTGAAGCTTTCTTT.

The gene calls are TRBV9 and TRBJ1-6; D call uncertain. The germline CDR1 and CDR2 sequences are SGDLS and YYNGEE. V shed 4 bases and J shed 16 bases, with 12 bases lying between them. The CDR3 runs to 11 residues. CDR3 DNA sequence: TGTGCCAGCAGCCCGGGGTCCCCGCTCCACTTT. Its translation is CASSPGSPLHF.

The chain links TRBV10-3 to TRBJ2-1, with TRBD2 matching 9 bases. The CDR3 contains 16 residues. Germline V gives CDR1 ENHRY, CDR2 SYGVKD. Losses at the gene ends were 4 bases for V and 5 bases for J; bases not matched to a gene: 9. CDR3 bases: TGTGCCATCAGTGGGAGTAGCGGGGGCCCCAACAATGAGCAGTTCTTC. Protein sequence: CAISGSSGGPNNEQFF.

The sample holds a few counts of this clonotype. This sequence joins TRBV7-3 and TRBJ2-5, with TRBD2 matching over 11 bases. Germline CDR1 and CDR2: SGHTA and FQGTGA. The CDR3 covers 15 residues. J was trimmed by 4 bases and V by 5 bases; bases with no gene match: 6. In DNA, the CDR3 is TGTGCCAGCAGCCCTCAGGGGACTAGCGGAGAGACCCAGTACTTC. Encoded protein: CASSPQGTSGETQYF.